This T cell receptor (beta chain) is from a study of shared clonotypes between healthy human individuals. The CDR3 consists of 15 residues. The V end was cut by 3 bases, the J end by 4 bases, with 16 bases between. Per the germline V gene, CDR1 is SGHDT and CDR2 is YYEEEE. Across several immunoSEQ plates, the genomic DNA of each subset was split evenly. The table came from immunoSEQ multiplex PCR; TCRdb's copy has only in-frame clones and leaves some out. The sample includes 2,500,000 or so clones, roughly 93% of them seen just once. Sequenced input: naive CD4+ T cells from PBMCs. Regarding subset: CD45RA+ positively selected. This TCR derives from a man between 18 and 29 years old in good health. Some clones in this sample may be carry-over from other donors' samples. The J gene is TRBJ2-5, the V gene TRBV5-6; D might be TRBD1 or TRBD2, each matching 5 bases. CDR3 sequence reads: CASSYRQGRRETQYF. CDR3 nucleotides: TGTGCCAGCAGCTATCGCCAGGGACGGCGAGAGACCCAGTACTTC.